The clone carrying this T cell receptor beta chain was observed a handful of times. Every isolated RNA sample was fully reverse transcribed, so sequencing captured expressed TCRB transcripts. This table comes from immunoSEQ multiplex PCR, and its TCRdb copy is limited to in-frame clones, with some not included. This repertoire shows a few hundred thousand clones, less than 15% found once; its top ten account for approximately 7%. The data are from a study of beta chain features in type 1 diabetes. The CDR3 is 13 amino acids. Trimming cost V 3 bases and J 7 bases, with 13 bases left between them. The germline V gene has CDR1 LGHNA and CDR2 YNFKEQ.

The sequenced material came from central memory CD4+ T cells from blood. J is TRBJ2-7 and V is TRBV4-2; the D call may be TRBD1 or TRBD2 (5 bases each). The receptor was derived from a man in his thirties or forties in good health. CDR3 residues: CASSQRGNREQYF. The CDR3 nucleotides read TGTGCCAGCAGCCAGAGGGGAAATCGAGAGCAGTACTTC.